Presented here are 17 T cell receptor beta chains from one specimen sequenced in a study of control samples from healthy donors and cancer patients. Profiled with immunoSEQ multiplex PCR; TCRdb holds only in-frame clones, not every one. The table includes more than 150,000 clones, 85% to 95% detected once. The sample consisted of blood. The receptor set was obtained from a man younger than 35 in good health.

CDR3 sequence (DNA): TGTGCCAGCTCACCCGGGGGGGCCACAGATACGCAGTATTTT. It translates to CASSPGGATDTQYF. The V and J genes are TRBV18 and TRBJ2-3; the match to TRBD2 covers 8 bases. The length of the CDR3 is 14 residues. V shed 3 bases, J shed 2 bases, and the junction held 1 base outside the gene matches. CDR1 KGHSH and CDR2 LQKENI come from the germline V gene.

The chain has TRBV28 and TRBJ1-1, with D maybe TRBD1 (5 bases). Germline V gene sequence: CDR1 MDHEN, CDR2 SYDVKM. With 5 bases removed from V and 1 base from J, the gap between germline ends came to 11 bases. The CDR3 sequence is 14 residues long. The CDR3 is CASSTGLTNTEAFF. The CDR3 DNA follows: TGTGCCAGCAGTACGGGACTGACGAACACTGAAGCTTTCTTT. The complete variable domain, with remaining parts taken from reference TRBV28 and TRBJ1-1, reads DVKVTQSSRYLVKRTGEKVFLECVQDMDHENMFWYRQDPGLGLRLIYFSYDVKMKEKGDIPEGYSVSREKKERFSLILESASTNQTSMYLCASSTGLTNTEAFFGQGTRLTVV.

The chain joins TRBV30 to TRBJ2-6; D is ambiguous. The CDR3 loop spans 14 amino acids. Trimming removed 7 bases from V and 4 bases from J, with 14 bases in between. The V gene's germline CDR1 is GTSNPN and CDR2 SVGIG (reference sequence). The CDR3 DNA is TGTGCCTCCCAACTCGGGTCCGGGGCCAACGTCCTGACTTTC. The encoded protein is CASQLGSGANVLTF.

The chain couples TRBV15 to TRBJ2-5; D uncertain. Deletions cut 1 base from V and 5 bases from J, with 11 bases between. The CDR3 runs to 14 residues. CDR1 LNHNV and CDR2 YYDKDF come from the germline V gene (reference sequence). This CDR3 reads CATSRAGGWETQYF. Written as DNA, the CDR3 is TGTGCCACCAGCAGAGCCGGCGGATGGGAGACCCAGTACTTC.

V gene TRBV10-3 combines with J gene TRBJ1-2; D is unclear. V was clipped by 0 bases and J by 8 bases, with 4 bases between them. From germline, CDR1 is ENHRY and CDR2 SYGVKD. The CDR3 is 11 amino acids. The CDR3: CAISESKGYTF. The DNA for the CDR3 is TGTGCCATCAGTGAGTCAAAAGGCTACACCTTC.

The rearrangement links TRBV7-2 to TRBJ1-3; TRBD1 matches at 8 bases. V dropped 3 bases and J dropped 0; count of bases not matched to a gene: 7. Germline CDR1 reads SGHTA; CDR2 reads FQGNSA. There are 17 residues in the CDR3. The CDR3 protein is CASSFRQGLSSGNTIYF. DNA for the CDR3: TGTGCCAGCAGCTTTAGACAGGGGCTTAGCTCTGGAAACACCATATATTTT.

The rearrangement joins TRBV5-1 to TRBJ2-3; 11 nucleotides line up with TRBD1. V was clipped by 3 bases and J by 6 bases; unmatched bases: 6. The CDR3 has 15 residues. Looked up from germline, CDR1 is SGHRS and CDR2 is YFSETQ. The CDR3 coding sequence is TGCGCCAGCAGCTGGGACGGACAGGGGGCGGATACGCAGTATTTT. Amino acid sequence: CASSWDGQGADTQYF.

This clone was seen a handful of times. The chain links TRBV4-1 to TRBJ2-7; D is perhaps TRBD1 or TRBD2 (5 bases each). Germline assignment: CDR1 MGHRA and CDR2 YSYEKL. The V end was cut by 0 bases, the J end by 3 bases, with 12 bases between. The CDR3 totals 15 residues. The CDR3 coding sequence is TGCGCCAGCAGCCAAGATCGGGACGGCCGCTACGAGCAGTACTTC. This sequence encodes CASSQDRDGRYEQYF.

This clone was detected a few times. The chain employs TRBV19 and TRBJ1-6, with no clear D. The CDR3 covers 15 residues. Between the trimmed V and J ends, which lost 4 bases and 10 bases, there was a span of 17 bases. CDR1 LNHDA and CDR2 SQIVND come from the germline V gene (reference sequence). CDR3 nucleotides: TGTGCCAGTAGTACCGTATTCTTCTCGGAGTCACCCCTCCACTTT. Amino acids: CASSTVFFSESPLHF. The whole variable domain, remainder taken from reference TRBV19 and TRBJ1-6, is DGGITQSPKYLFRKEGQNVTLSCEQNLNHDAMYWYRQDPGQGLRLIYYSQIVNDFQKGDIAEGYSVSREKKESFPLTVTSAQKNPTAFYLCASSTVFFSESPLHFGNGTRLTVT.

With respect to this clone: The sample carries other DNA sequences with the same CDR3. The chain carries TRBV7-9 and TRBJ2-1, with D unresolved. The CDR3 totals 12 residues. Germline V lookup: CDR1 SEHNR, CDR2 FQNEAQ (reference sequence). The V gene lost 1 base and the J gene lost 15 bases, with 13 bases spanning the gap. The CDR3 DNA reads TGTGCCAGCAGCTTAGTGCAGGATATTATGTTCTTC. It encodes CASSLVQDIMFF.

This chain connects TRBV19 to TRBJ1-1; no reliable D call. This CDR3 is 13 amino acids long. Looked up from germline, CDR1 is LNHDA and CDR2 is SQIVND (reference sequence). Trimming cost V 2 bases and J 10 bases, with 14 bases left between them. This CDR3 reads CASSIRTPELAFF. The CDR3 DNA reads TGTGCCAGTAGTATAAGGACCCCGGAGTTAGCTTTCTTT.

Only one count was recorded for this clone. This chain's CDR3 is CASSLESHEQYF. The DNA for the CDR3 is TGCGCCAGCAGCTTGGAATCCCACGAGCAGTACTTC. The chain employs TRBV5-1 and TRBJ2-7; no firm D call. The V gene's germline CDR1 is SGHRS and CDR2 YFSETQ. V dropped 0 bases and J dropped 5 bases, with 6 bases sitting between them. The CDR3 covers 12 residues.

This chain connects TRBV27 to TRBJ1-2; TRBD1 aligns across 7 bases. V was clipped by 6 bases and J by 5 bases; unmatched bases: 9. This CDR3 spans 14 amino acids. Per the germline V gene, CDR1 is MNHEY and CDR2 is SMNVEV (reference sequence). The CDR3 loop is CASREQGREYGYTF. In nucleotides, the CDR3 is TGTGCCAGCAGGGAACAGGGGAGAGAGTATGGCTACACCTTC.

This rearrangement joins TRBV6-5 to TRBJ1-1; TRBD1 matches at 7 bases. The V gene's germline CDR1 is MNHEY and CDR2 SVGAGI. There are 14 residues in the CDR3. V lost 4 bases and J lost 0; bases outside the gene matches: 2. In nucleotides, the CDR3 is TGTGCCAGCAGTTTCAGGGGGATGAACACTGAAGCTTTCTTT. Protein: CASSFRGMNTEAFF.

The CDR3 DNA follows: TGTGCCAGCAGCTTAGGTAGCCAGGGAAGCACTGAAGCTTTCTTT. This encodes CASSLGSQGSTEAFF. This sequence joins TRBV7-2 and TRBJ1-1; a possible D gene is TRBD1 (5 bases). Germline V CDR1 and CDR2: SGHTA, FQGNSA. The V end was cut by 1 base, the J end by 4 bases, with 13 bases between. The CDR3 runs to 15 residues.

This rearrangement joins TRBV23-1 to TRBJ1-4; D gene ambiguous. TRBV23-1 counts as an open reading frame of uncertain function. Trimming removed 4 bases from V and 5 bases from J, with 14 bases in between. CDR3 length: 15 amino acids. The CDR3 DNA sequence: TGCGCCAGCAGTCCAGCGAGGCGGCTCAATGAAAAACTGTTTTTT. As protein: CASSPARRLNEKLFF.

The rearrangement joins TRBV3-1 (or the pseudogene TRBV3-2) to TRBJ1-6; possible D gene TRBD1, 6 bases. The CDR3 runs to 13 residues. Germline V CDR1 and CDR2: LGHDT, YNNKEL (reference sequence). V was clipped by 4 bases and J by 10 bases, with 11 bases between them. As DNA, the CDR3 is TGTGCCAGCAGCCGGGGGGCAGGGTCACCCCTCCACTTT. Translating it yields CASSRGAGSPLHF.